The 19 T cell receptor beta chains below all came from one sample that was sequenced in a study of patients and donors after allogeneic stem cell transplantation. TCRdb used MiXCR to reprocess the RT-PCR reads, holding one entry per CDR3 protein. The table has some 960,000 distinct CDR3 sequences, approximately 18% seen once. Sequenced material: blood, either unsorted or a sorted T cell fraction (not recorded which). Every receptor here comes from a human donor who was either an allogeneic HSCT recipient or a stem cell or donor lymphocyte infusion donor (not recorded which). It is not recorded whose cells these are; they may come from a transplant donor.

J is TRBJ2-3 and V is TRBV12-3 or TRBV12-4; D is perhaps TRBD1 or TRBD2 (5 bases each). V was cut by 3 bases and J by 0 bases, with 13 bases left in between. The CDR3 totals 16 residues. The CDR3 loop is CASSFGDLVSTDTQYF. In DNA form, the CDR3 reads TGTGCCAGCAGTTTCGGGGACCTGGTGAGCACAGATACGCAGTATTTT.

This clonotype was found a few times. The chain employs TRBV7-9 and TRBJ1-2; TRBD1 agrees at 8 bases. Germline-derived CDR1 and CDR2 are SEHNR and FQNEAQ (reference sequence). The CDR3 length is 15 residues. Trimming at V came to 5 bases and at J to 1 base, leaving 6 bases not matched to a gene. CDR3: CASSPHRGFNYGYTF. The CDR3, as DNA: TGTGCCAGCAGCCCTCACAGGGGGTTTAACTATGGCTACACCTTC.

The gene calls are TRBV5-5 and TRBJ1-1, with D hard to call. The V end lost 2 bases, the J end lost 8 bases, and 10 bases lay between the germline ends. This CDR3 has 12 amino acids. Per the germline V gene, CDR1 is SGHKS and CDR2 is YYEKEE (reference sequence). The CDR3 reads CASSLVRQEAFF. The DNA for the CDR3 is TGTGCCAGCAGCTTAGTTCGACAAGAAGCTTTCTTT. Full variable domain (remainder filled in from reference TRBV5-5 and TRBJ1-1): DAGVTQSPTHLIKTRGQQVTLRCSPISGHKSVSWYQQVLGQGPQFIFQYYEKEERGRGNFPDRFSARQFPNYSSELNVNALLLGDSALYLCASSLVRQEAFFGQGTRLTVV.

The rearrangement joins TRBV11-1 to TRBJ1-5, with 8 positions matching TRBD1. With 5 bases clipped from V and 5 bases from J, the junction kept 17 bases outside the gene matches. CDR3 length: 18 amino acids. From germline, CDR1 is SGHAT and CDR2 FQDESV (reference sequence). CDR3 residues: CASSLFRQGPQQYQPQHF. The CDR3 nucleotides read TGTGCCAGCAGCCTATTCCGACAGGGGCCCCAGCAATATCAGCCCCAGCATTTT.

J is TRBJ2-3 and V is TRBV27; TRBD2 agrees at 10 bases. CDR3 size: 16 residues. V lost 3 bases and J lost 2; bases outside the gene matches: 5. Germline V gene lookup returns CDR1 MNHEY and CDR2 SMNVEV (reference sequence). The CDR3 region has the DNA TGTGCCAGCAGTTTCCTAGCGGGAGAGATCACAGATACGCAGTATTTT. Encoded protein: CASSFLAGEITDTQYF.

Comments on this clonotype: This may be a read error, as it is one base from a much larger clone. The V and J genes are TRBV12-3 or TRBV12-4 and TRBJ2-4; 7 bases map to TRBD1. The CDR3 runs 14 residues. Unmatched junction bases numbered 8, after V lost 7 bases and J lost 5 bases. The CDR3 DNA follows: TGTGCCAGCACCGCGACAGGGACCCAAAACATTCAGTACTTC. It encodes CASTATGTQNIQYF.

The table lists this clonotype with many counts. The chain has TRBV12-3 or TRBV12-4 and TRBJ2-7; no clear D. This CDR3 has 14 amino acids. V was shortened by 3 bases and J by 3 bases, with 12 bases between the two germline ends. The CDR3 nucleotides are TGTGCCAGCAGTTTCGCGCCCATACTCTACGAGCAGTACTTC. Its protein is CASSFAPILYEQYF.

This clonotype has just a few counts. A read error may produce the germline difference seen at one junction end. This chain connects TRBV9 to TRBJ2-7; TRBD1 matches 7 bases. Germline V CDR1 and CDR2: SGDLS, YYNGEE. The length of the CDR3 is 9 residues. The chain's CDR3 is CASSGSRGF. The CDR3 coding sequence is TGTGCCAGCAGCGGCTCCAGGGGGTTC. Complete variable domain (other parts from reference TRBV9 and TRBJ2-7): DSGVTQTPKHLITATGQRVTLRCSPRSGDLSVYWYQQSLDQGLQFLIQYYNGEERAKGNILERFSAQQFPDLHSELNLSSLELGDSALYFCASSGSRGFGPGTRLTVT.

The chain recombines TRBV7-9 with TRBJ2-3; 7 bases are a match to TRBD2. V shed 3 bases and J 2 bases; nucleotides not matched to a gene: 8. From germline, CDR1 is SEHNR and CDR2 FQNEAQ (reference sequence). CDR3 length: 16 amino acids. In DNA form, the CDR3 reads TGTGCCAGCAGCTTCTCGCCTAGCGGATTCACAGATACGCAGTATTTT. It encodes CASSFSPSGFTDTQYF.

This clonotype turned up a few times. The chain recombines TRBV7-9 with TRBJ2-5, with 11 positions matching TRBD1. The CDR3 totals 14 residues. Germline CDR1 is SEHNR and CDR2 is FQNEAQ (reference sequence). With V trimmed by 7 bases and J by 5 bases, 6 bases remained unmatched. The CDR3 DNA reads TGTGCCAGCATTTCGGACAGGGGGCTTGAGACCCAGTACTTC. Protein: CASISDRGLETQYF.

V and J are TRBV5-1 and TRBJ2-2; D call uncertain. Trimming shortened V by 4 bases and J by 2 bases, and 12 bases separated the two germline ends. Germline lookup yields CDR1 SGHRS and CDR2 YFSETQ. The CDR3 extends over 15 amino acids. This CDR3 reads CASSLRRDNTGELFF. The DNA for the CDR3 is TGCGCCAGCAGCCTAAGACGTGATAACACCGGGGAGCTGTTTTTT.

Many counts were recorded for this clonotype. The J gene is TRBJ2-3, the V gene TRBV11-2; TRBD2 might be the D (6 bases). The CDR3 covers 14 residues. Germline-derived CDR1 and CDR2 are SGHAT and FQNNGV. Between the trimmed V and J ends, which lost 3 bases and 2 bases, there was a span of 9 bases. This chain's CDR3 is CASSFGGATDTQYF. The CDR3 region has the DNA TGTGCCAGCAGCTTTGGAGGGGCCACAGATACGCAGTATTTT.

In its sample, this clonotype was seen a few times. V usage is TRBV7-8 and J usage is TRBJ2-7, with D perhaps TRBD2 (7 bases). V was trimmed by 2 bases and J by 6 bases, leaving 20 bases between them. Germline V CDR1 and CDR2: SGHVS, FQNEAQ. This CDR3 comprises 16 residues. CDR3 bases: TGTGCCAGCAGCTTATGGGGGGGGGCCCTACTGGTCGAGCAGTACTTC. This codes for CASSLWGGALLVEQYF. Filled out from reference TRBV7-8 and TRBJ2-7, the complete variable domain reads GAGVSQSPRYKVAKRGQDVALRCDPISGHVSLFWYQQALGQGPEFLTYFQNEAQLDKSGLPSDRFFAERPEGSVSTLKIQRTQQEDSAVYLCASSLWGGALLVEQYFGPGTRLTVT.

The sample holds a few counts of this clonotype. The V call is TRBV7-2, the J call TRBJ2-3; D remains ambiguous. The CDR3 extends over 14 amino acids. CDR1 is SGHTA, CDR2 FQGNSA, per germline. V gave up 3 bases and J gave up 5 bases, with 12 bases separating them. This chain's CDR3 is CASSLRRVLDTQYF. The CDR3 nucleotides read TGTGCCAGCAGCTTGCGGAGAGTTTTAGATACGCAGTATTTT. Drawing the rest from reference TRBV7-2 and TRBJ2-3, the complete variable domain is GAGVSQSPSNKVTEKGKDVELRCDPISGHTALYWYRQSLGQGLEFLIYFQGNSAPDKSGLPSDRFSAERTGGSVSTLTIQRTQQEDSAVYLCASSLRRVLDTQYFGPGTRLTVL.

J is TRBJ1-4 and V is TRBV12-3 or TRBV12-4; no reliable D call. The CDR3 extends over 14 amino acids. The ends were cut back, 5 bases at V and 8 bases at J, with 15 bases in the middle. DNA for the CDR3: TGTGCCAGCAGTCATCCGGGGAGTAGGGAAAAACTGTTTTTT. This encodes CASSHPGSREKLFF.

The V gene is TRBV10-3, the J gene TRBJ1-2; TRBD1 aligns across 7 bases. The trim removed 4 bases at V and 10 bases at J, leaving 6 bases unmatched. The CDR3 has 12 amino acids. CDR1 ENHRY and CDR2 SYGVKD come from the germline V gene. The CDR3 DNA is TGTGCCATCAGTGCGGGACAGTACTCCTACACCTTC. This sequence encodes CAISAGQYSYTF.

At least ten counts were recorded for this clonotype. This chain connects TRBV6-1 to TRBJ2-5; TRBD2 agrees at 13 bases. After removal of 5 bases from V and 2 bases from J, the junction contained 11 bases not matched to a gene. The CDR3 loop spans 18 amino acids. Looked up from germline, CDR1 is MNHNS and CDR2 is SASEGT. DNA of the CDR3: TGTGCCAGCAGTATACCCGGGACTAGCGGGAACAGTCAAGAGACCCAGTACTTC. This gives the protein CASSIPGTSGNSQETQYF.

Worth noting for this clonotype: At one end the junction does not follow the germline gene, possibly because of a read error. This sequence joins TRBV7-2 and TRBJ1-1, with D perhaps TRBD1 (5 bases). Looked up from germline, CDR1 is SGHTA and CDR2 is FQGNSA. There are 15 residues in the CDR3. The CDR3 is CASSYRPTVNTEAFF. CDR3 bases: TGCGCCAGCAGCTACCGCCCGACAGTGAACACTGAAGCTTTCTTT.

The rearrangement links TRBV4-1 to TRBJ1-2, with D possibly TRBD1 on 5 matching bases. V was pared by 3 bases and J by 6 bases, with 14 bases between. The CDR3 extends over 14 amino acids. CDR1 MGHRA and CDR2 YSYEKL come from the germline V gene. DNA of the CDR3: TGCGCCAGCAGCCAGGGGGAGGACAACCATGGCTACACCTTC. The encoded protein is CASSQGEDNHGYTF.